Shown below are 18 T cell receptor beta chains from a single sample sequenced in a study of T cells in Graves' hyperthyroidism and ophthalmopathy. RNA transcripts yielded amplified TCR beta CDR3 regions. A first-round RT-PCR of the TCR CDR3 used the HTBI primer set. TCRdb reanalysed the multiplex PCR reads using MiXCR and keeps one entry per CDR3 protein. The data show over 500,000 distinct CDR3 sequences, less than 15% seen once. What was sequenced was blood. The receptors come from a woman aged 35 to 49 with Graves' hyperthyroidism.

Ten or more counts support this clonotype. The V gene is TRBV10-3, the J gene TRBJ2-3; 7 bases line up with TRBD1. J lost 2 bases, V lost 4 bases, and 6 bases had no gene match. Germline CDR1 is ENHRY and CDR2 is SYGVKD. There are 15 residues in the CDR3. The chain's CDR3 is CAISGDRAITDTQYF. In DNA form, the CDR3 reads TGTGCCATCAGTGGAGACAGGGCAATCACAGATACGCAGTATTTT.

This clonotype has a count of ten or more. CDR3 region: CASSQAGLGTEAFF. CDR3 nucleotide sequence: TGTGCCAGCAGCCAAGCGGGGCTTGGCACTGAAGCTTTCTTT. The chain is built from TRBV3-1 and TRBJ1-1; perhaps TRBD1 as D (5 bases). The CDR3 totals 14 residues. Trimming took 1 base from V and 4 from J, leaving 10 bases between them. Germline V gene sequence: CDR1 LGHDT, CDR2 YNNKEL (reference sequence).

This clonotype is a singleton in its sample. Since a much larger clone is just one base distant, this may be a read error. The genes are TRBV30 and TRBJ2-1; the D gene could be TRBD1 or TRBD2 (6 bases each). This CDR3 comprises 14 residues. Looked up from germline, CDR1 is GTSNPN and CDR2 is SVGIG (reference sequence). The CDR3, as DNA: TGTGCCGGGCGCCGGGTCCCCGGGGGCAATAAGCAGTTCTTC. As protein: CAGRRVPGGNKQFF.

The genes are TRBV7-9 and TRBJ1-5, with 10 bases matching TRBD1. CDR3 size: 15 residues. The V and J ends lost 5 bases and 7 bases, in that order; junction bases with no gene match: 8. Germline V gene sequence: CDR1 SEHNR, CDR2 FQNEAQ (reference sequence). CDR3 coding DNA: TGTGCCAGCAGCGCCCGGACAGGGGGGAGCCAGCCCCAGCATTTT. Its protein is CASSARTGGSQPQHF.

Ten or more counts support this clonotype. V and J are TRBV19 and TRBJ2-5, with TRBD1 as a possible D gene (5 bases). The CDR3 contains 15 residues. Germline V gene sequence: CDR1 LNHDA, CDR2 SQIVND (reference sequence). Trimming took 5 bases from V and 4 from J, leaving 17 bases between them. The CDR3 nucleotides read TGTGCCAGTAGTTCTGCACAGGCGACCGGAGAGACCCAGTACTTC. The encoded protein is CASSSAQATGETQYF.

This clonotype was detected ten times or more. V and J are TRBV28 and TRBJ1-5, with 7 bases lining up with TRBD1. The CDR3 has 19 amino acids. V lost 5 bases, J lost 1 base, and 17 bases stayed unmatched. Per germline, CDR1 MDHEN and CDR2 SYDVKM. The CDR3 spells CASSPNTTPTGLSNQPQHF. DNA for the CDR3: TGTGCCAGCAGTCCTAACACCACCCCGACAGGGCTGAGCAATCAGCCCCAGCATTTT.

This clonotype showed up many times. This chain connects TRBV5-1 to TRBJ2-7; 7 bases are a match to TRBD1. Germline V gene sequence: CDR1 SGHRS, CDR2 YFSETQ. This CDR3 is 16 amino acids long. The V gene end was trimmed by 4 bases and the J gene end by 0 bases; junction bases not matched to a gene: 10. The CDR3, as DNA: TGCGCCAGCAGCCCGATAACCGGGACAGCCTCCTACGAGCAGTACTTC. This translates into CASSPITGTASYEQYF.

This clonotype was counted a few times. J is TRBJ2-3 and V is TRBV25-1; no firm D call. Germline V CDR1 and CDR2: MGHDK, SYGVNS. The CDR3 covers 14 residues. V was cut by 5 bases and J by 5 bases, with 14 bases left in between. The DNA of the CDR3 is TGTGCCAGCAGTAGGTCGGAGAGCGAAGATACGCAGTATTTT. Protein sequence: CASSRSESEDTQYF.

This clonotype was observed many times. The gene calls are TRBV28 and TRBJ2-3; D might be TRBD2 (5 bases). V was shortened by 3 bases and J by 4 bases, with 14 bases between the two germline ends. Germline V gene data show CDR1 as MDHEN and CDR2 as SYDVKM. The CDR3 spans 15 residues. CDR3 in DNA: TGTGCCAGCAGTTTCTTAAGAGGGCTTTCAGATACGCAGTATTTT. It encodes CASSFLRGLSDTQYF.

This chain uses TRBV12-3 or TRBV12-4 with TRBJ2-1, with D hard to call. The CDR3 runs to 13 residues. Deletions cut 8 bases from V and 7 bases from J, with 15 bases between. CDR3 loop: CASGLLEVNEQFF. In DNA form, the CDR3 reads TGTGCCAGCGGATTGCTGGAAGTAAATGAGCAGTTCTTC.

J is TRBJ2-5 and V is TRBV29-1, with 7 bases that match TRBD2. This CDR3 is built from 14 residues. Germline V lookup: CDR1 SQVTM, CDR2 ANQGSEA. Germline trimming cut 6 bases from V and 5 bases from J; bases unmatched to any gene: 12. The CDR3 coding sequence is TGCAGCGTGGGGGGGACTCGGACGGGGGAGACCCAGTACTTC. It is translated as CSVGGTRTGETQYF.

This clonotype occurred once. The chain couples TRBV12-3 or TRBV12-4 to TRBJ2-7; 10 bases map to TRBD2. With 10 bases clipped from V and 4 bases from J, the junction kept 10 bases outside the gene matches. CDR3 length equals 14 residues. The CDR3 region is CATRASGRDYEQYF. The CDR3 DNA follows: TGTGCCACCCGGGCTAGCGGGAGAGATTACGAGCAGTACTTC.

Here the CDR3 reads CASSATRGEVVYQPQHF. CDR3 coding DNA: TGTGCCAGCAGTGCTACCCGTGGGGAGGTAGTATATCAGCCCCAGCATTTT. The chain couples TRBV6-4 to TRBJ1-5; D is unclear. The CDR3 covers 17 residues. V gave up 4 bases and J gave up 5 bases, with 21 bases separating them. The germline CDR1 and CDR2 sequences are MRHNA and SNTAGT.

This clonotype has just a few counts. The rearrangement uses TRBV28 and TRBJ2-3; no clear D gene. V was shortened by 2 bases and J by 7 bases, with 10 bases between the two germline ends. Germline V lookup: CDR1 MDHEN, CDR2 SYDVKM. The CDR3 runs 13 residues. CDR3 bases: TGTGCCAGCAGTTTACCATTTATATATACGCAGTATTTT. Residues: CASSLPFIYTQYF.

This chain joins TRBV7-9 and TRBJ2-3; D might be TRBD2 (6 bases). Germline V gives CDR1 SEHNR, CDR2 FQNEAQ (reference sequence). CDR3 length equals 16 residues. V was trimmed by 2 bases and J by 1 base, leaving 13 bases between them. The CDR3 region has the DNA TGTGCCAGCAGCTTAAGCGGGCGCGGGGGCACAGATACGCAGTATTTT. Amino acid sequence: CASSLSGRGGTDTQYF.

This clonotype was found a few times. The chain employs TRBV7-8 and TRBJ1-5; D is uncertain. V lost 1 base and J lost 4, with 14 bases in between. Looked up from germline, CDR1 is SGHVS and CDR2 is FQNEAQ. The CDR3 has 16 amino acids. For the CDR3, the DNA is TGTGCCAGCAGCTTAGAAGGCGGGCAGTTAAATCAGCCCCAGCATTTT. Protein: CASSLEGGQLNQPQHF.

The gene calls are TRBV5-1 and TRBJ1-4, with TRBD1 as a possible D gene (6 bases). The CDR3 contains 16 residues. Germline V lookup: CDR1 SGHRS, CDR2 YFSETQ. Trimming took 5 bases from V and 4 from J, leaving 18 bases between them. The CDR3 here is CASSPDGRGVNEKLFF. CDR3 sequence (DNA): TGCGCCAGCAGTCCTGATGGCAGGGGAGTTAATGAAAAACTGTTTTTT. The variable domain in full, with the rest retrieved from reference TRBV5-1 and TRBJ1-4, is KAGVTQTPRYLIKTRGQQVTLSCSPISGHRSVSWYQQTPGQGLQFLFEYFSETQRNKGNFPGRFSGRQFSNSRSEMNVSTLELGDSALYLCASSPDGRGVNEKLFFGSGTQLSVL.

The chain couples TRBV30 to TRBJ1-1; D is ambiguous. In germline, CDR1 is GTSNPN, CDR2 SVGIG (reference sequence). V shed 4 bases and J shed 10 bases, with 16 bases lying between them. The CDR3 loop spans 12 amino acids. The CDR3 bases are TGTGCCTGGAATGCGGGTGAGGGTCCAGCTTTCTTT. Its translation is CAWNAGEGPAFF.